The 5 T cell receptor beta chains given below trace back to one sample, sequenced in a study of a mutant IDH1 vaccine in newly diagnosed glioma. These TCRs' antigens remain unknown. Time point described: week 47, end of study. One vaccine dose held 300 ug of mutant IDH1 20-mer peptide and came with topical imiquimod. Here immunoSEQ multiplex PCR was the method, and the copy in TCRdb shows in-frame clones only, minus some. The repertoire holds fewer than 55,000 clones, with about 65% as singletons. Sequences were derived from peripheral blood mononuclear cells (PBMCs), sampled from a glioma patient whose treatment included an IDH1 peptide vaccine. The receptors shown here come from a middle-aged man with glioma. Some clones in this sample may be carry-over from other donors' samples.

The chain joins TRBV14 to TRBJ2-5, with D unclear. V gave up 0 bases and J gave up 5 bases, with 19 bases separating them. Germline CDR1 and CDR2: SGHDN and FVKESK. CDR3 length equals 17 residues. Written as DNA, the CDR3 is TGTGCCAGCAGCCAAGAGACGACTTTCGATGCGAGGGAGACCCAGTACTTC. Its translation: CASSQETTFDARETQYF.

The rearrangement uses TRBV5-1 and TRBJ2-3, with TRBD2 identical over 11 bases. The ends lost 4 bases at V and 4 bases at J; junction bases unmatched: 8. The germline CDR1 and CDR2 sequences are SGHRS and YFSETQ. The CDR3 extends over 16 amino acids. CDR3 nucleotide sequence: TGCGCCAGCAGCAATAGCGGGGGGGCCCTGGCAGATACGCAGTATTTT. Protein sequence: CASSNSGGALADTQYF.

The chain carries TRBV13 and TRBJ1-1, with D maybe TRBD1 (6 bases). The V and J ends lost 4 bases and 7 bases respectively, with 16 bases between them. In germline, CDR1 is PRHDT, CDR2 FYEKMQ (reference sequence). CDR3 length: 14 amino acids. DNA for the CDR3: TGTGCCAGCAGCTCCAATCGGGGGCGAGGTGAAGCTTTCTTT. It translates to CASSSNRGRGEAFF.

The chain combines TRBV7-2 with TRBJ2-2, with a possible D match to TRBD1 (5 bases). This CDR3 comprises 13 residues. The germline CDR1 and CDR2 sequences are SGHTA and FQGNSA. V dropped 3 bases and J dropped 5 bases, with 7 bases sitting between them. The CDR3 DNA follows: TGTGCCAGCAGCTTTAGGGGAACCGGGGAGCTGTTTTTT. This translates into CASSFRGTGELFF.

This rearrangement joins TRBV6-1 to TRBJ2-1, with 8 nucleotides matching TRBD2. The CDR3 length is 15 residues. V shed 8 bases, J shed 5 bases, and the junction held 11 bases outside the gene matches. Germline-derived CDR1 and CDR2 are MNHNS and SASEGT. The CDR3 DNA reads TGTGCCAGCCCTACTGGCGGGGGGAGTGACAATGAGCAGTTCTTC. Translated, it gives CASPTGGGSDNEQFF.